This is a list of T cell receptor beta chains from one sample in a study of blood T cell repertoires in COVID-19. Some clones are missing from TCRdb's copy, which holds only in-frame ones; the method was immunoSEQ multiplex PCR. The table has about 230,000 clones, around nine tenths seen once. Material for sequencing was PBMCs or T cells enriched from blood (not recorded which). The receptors were sampled from a woman younger than 45 who had been exposed to COVID-19. Each CDR3 is given with its conserved first and last residue. Each record gives: clone size, J gene, V gene, D gene, CDR3 DNA, CDR3 protein. The D gene is left open where the match is weak. The size of a clone is reported for some rows only, either as once, few or many, or as a class for expanded clones.

NA	TRBJ1-2	TRBV3-1/TRBV3-2	NA	TGTGCCAGCACCAGGGGAATGAGAGGGGACTATGGCTACACCTTC	CASTRGMRGDYGYTF
NA	TRBJ1-2	TRBV7-3	TRBD1	TGTGCCAGCAGCTCCGGGGACAGACATGGCTACACCTTC	CASSSGDRHGYTF
NA	TRBJ1-1	TRBV28	NA	TGTGCCAGCAGTTTACGGGGTCTTGAAGCTTTCTTT	CASSLRGLEAFF
NA	TRBJ2-7	TRBV7-2	TRBD2	TGTGCCAGCAGCCCCGGACTAGCGGGAGGGAGAATGGTCGAGCAGTACTTC	CASSPGLAGGRMVEQYF
NA	TRBJ2-2	TRBV13	NA	TGTGCCAGCAGCAGAACAAACAGGGCGGCCGGGGAGCTGTTTTTT	CASSRTNRAAGELFF
NA	TRBJ1-5	TRBV28	TRBD1	TGTGCCAGCAGGGGACAGGGGAATCAGCCCCAGCATTTT	CASRGQGNQPQHF
NA	TRBJ1-2	TRBV28	NA	TGTGCCAGCTCCCTACTAGTGCGGCCCTATTCTGGCTACACCTTC	CASSLLVRPYSGYTF
NA	TRBJ2-5	TRBV4-1	NA	TGCGCCAGCAGCCCAACCGGGACTGGGGTAGAGACCCAGTACTTC	CASSPTGTGVETQYF
NA	TRBJ1-5	TRBV12-5	NA	TGTGCTAGTGGCTCGGAACAGGGAGTTGGCAATCAGCCCCAGCATTTT	CASGSEQGVGNQPQHF
NA	TRBJ2-3	TRBV19	TRBD2	TGTGCCAGTAGTAAGCGGGACACAGATACGCAGTATTTT	CASSKRDTDTQYF
many	TRBJ2-5	TRBV19	NA	TGTGCCAGTAGTACAGGGAATGGCGAGACCCAGTACTTC	CASSTGNGETQYF
NA	TRBJ1-5	TRBV2	TRBD1	TGTGCCAGCAGTCCGGACAGGATGTCGGCCCAGCATTTT	CASSPDRMSAQHF
NA	TRBJ2-4	TRBV27	NA	TGTGCCAGCAGTTTAGGGACCCAGGGGGGAGTAAACATTCAGTACTTC	CASSLGTQGGVNIQYF
NA	TRBJ2-7	TRBV11-2	NA	TGTGCCAGCAGCTCTACGGGAGTCGTCTACGAGCAGTACTTC	CASSSTGVVYEQYF
NA	TRBJ2-2	TRBV7-8	TRBD2	TGTGCCAGCAGCGCCTTAGCGGGGGGGAACACCGGGGAGCTGTTTTTT	CASSALAGGNTGELFF
NA	TRBJ2-2	TRBV29-1	TRBD1	TGCAGCGTTTCTCCAGACCGGGACAGGGGGCGGGTCGGGGAGCTGTTTTTT	CSVSPDRDRGRVGELFF
few	TRBJ1-2	TRBV14	TRBD1	TGTGCCAGCAGCCAAGTAGGGGACAGGGGCTACACCTTC	CASSQVGDRGYTF
NA	TRBJ2-3	TRBV18	NA	TGTGCCAGCTCGGGACTTAGCACAGATACGCAGTATTTT	CASSGLSTDTQYF
NA	TRBJ2-7	TRBV28	NA	TGTGCCAGCAGTCAACTTTGGGGGGGCGATTCCAACTACGAGCAGTACTTC	CASSQLWGGDSNYEQYF
NA	TRBJ2-7	TRBV12-3/TRBV12-4	NA	TGTGCCAGCGGGTTGACAGGCTACGAGCAGTACTTC	CASGLTGYEQYF
NA	TRBJ1-2	TRBV5-1	NA	TGCGCCAGCAGCTTGGGGCCAGGGGATAAGGATGGCTACACCTTC	CASSLGPGDKDGYTF
NA	TRBJ2-3	TRBV10-3	NA	TGTGCCATCAGAACCGGGACTAGCACAGATACGCAGTATTTT	CAIRTGTSTDTQYF
NA	TRBJ2-1	TRBV3-1/TRBV3-2	NA	TGTGCCAGCAGCCAACCCCTCGGGGACAATGAGCAGTTCTTC	CASSQPLGDNEQFF
NA	TRBJ2-3	TRBV11-2	TRBD2	TGTGCCAGCAGCACCCTAGCGGGAGTGGTAGATACGCAGTATTTT	CASSTLAGVVDTQYF
NA	TRBJ2-1	TRBV12-3/TRBV12-4	NA	TGTGCCAGCAGTCTGCCGGGCAATGAGCAGTTCTTC	CASSLPGNEQFF
once	TRBJ1-6	TRBV5-1	TRBD1	TGCGCCAGCAGCGGGACAGGGAGCTCCTATAATTCACCCCTCCACTTT	CASSGTGSSYNSPLHF
NA	TRBJ2-2	TRBV5-1	TRBD1	TGCGCCAGCAGCTTGGCCCGGACAGGGAAGCCCGGGGAGCTGTTTTTT	CASSLARTGKPGELFF
NA	TRBJ2-7	TRBV5-6	NA	TGTGCCAGCAGCTTGGAACACTTTTGGACAACCTCCTACGAGCAGTACTTC	CASSLEHFWTTSYEQYF
once	TRBJ2-1	TRBV4-1	TRBD2	TGCGCCAGCGGACTAGCGGGAGGTTTGCATGAGCAGTTCTTC	CASGLAGGLHEQFF
NA	TRBJ2-2	TRBV4-2	TRBD2	TGTGCCAGCAGCCACGGGACTAGCGGGAAGGAAGTGTCCGGGGAGCTGTTTTTT	CASSHGTSGKEVSGELFF
NA	TRBJ2-7	TRBV3-1/TRBV3-2	NA	TGTGCCAGCAGCCAAGAAAGGGTAGGCAGGGGTCCCCTGCGCTACGAGCAGTACTTC	CASSQERVGRGPLRYEQYF
NA	TRBJ2-7	TRBV7-2	NA	TGTGCCAGCAGCTTCCGAGGGGGACGGTACGAGCAGTACTTC	CASSFRGGRYEQYF
NA	TRBJ1-1	TRBV2	NA	TGTGCCAGCAGACCCGACAGAAAGAACACTGAAGCTTTCTTT	CASRPDRKNTEAFF
NA	TRBJ2-3	TRBV3-1/TRBV3-2	TRBD2	TGTGCCAGCAGCCAGGGACTAGCGGGAGGATTCACAGATACGCAGTATTTT	CASSQGLAGGFTDTQYF
NA	TRBJ2-1	TRBV5-1	TRBD2	TGCGCCAGCAGCTTGGGTTTCGCGGGAGGGTCGAATGAGCAGTTCTTC	CASSLGFAGGSNEQFF